The clone carrying this T cell receptor beta chain was detected a few times. The antigen is unknown. The entry originates in a study of molecular identifiers for immune sequencing clone quantification. Findings and caveats of the study: Identical TCR molecules that share a barcode could lead to an underestimation of highly expanded clone sizes.

The CDR3 loop spans 15 amino acids. V shed 6 bases and J shed 0 bases, with 15 bases lying between them. CDR1 and CDR2 (germline): MNHEY, SVGAGI. TCRdb redid the calling of the PCR reads with MiXCR, one entry per CDR3 protein. This sample yields approximately 590,000 distinct CDR3 sequences, of which less than 30% are seen a single time; 0.7% to 0.95% belongs to the top ten. The sequencing sample was made of naive CD8+ T cells from blood, with Jurkat cell RNA spiked in. Subset given: FACS-sorted CD8+CD4-CCR7+CD45RA+ naive T cells. The rearrangement uses TRBV6-5 and TRBJ2-7, with D unresolved. The receptor's source is a human donor in good health. Some libraries in this study had Jurkat cell RNA spiked in. The CDR3 bases are TGTGCCAGCAGCACCTCAGTGACCCGCTCCTACGAGCAGTACTTC. It encodes CASSTSVTRSYEQYF.